These 21 T cell receptor beta chains originate from one sample sequenced in a study of graft-versus-host responses after intestinal transplantation. The assay was immunoSEQ multiplex PCR, and TCRdb's table has in-frame clones only and misses some. Of some 100,000 clones detected, 85% to 95% appear once; the ten largest clones hold approximately 0.069%. Which antigens these TCRs recognize remains unknown. The sample here was unstimulated CD8+ T cells sorted from spleen or lymph node cells, taken before transplant. The receptor set was obtained from a human donor who was the organ donor for an intestinal transplant.

The rearrangement joins TRBV5-1 to TRBJ1-3, with 8 bases aligning to TRBD1. V dropped 0 bases and J dropped 0; count of bases not matched to a gene: 2. The CDR3 loop spans 16 amino acids. Germline assignment: CDR1 SGHRS and CDR2 YFSETQ. CDR3 region: CASSLGDRTSGNTIYF. DNA of the CDR3: TGCGCCAGCAGCTTGGGGGACAGGACCTCTGGAAACACCATATATTTT.

A remark on this clone: Other DNA variants within this sample encode the same CDR3. CDR3 DNA: TGCGCCAGCAGCTCCACACCCCAACGGGGGGGCCTTTCTGATGAGCAGTTCTTC. As protein: CASSSTPQRGGLSDEQFF. This chain links TRBV5-1 with TRBJ2-1; TRBD2 matches 8 bases. The germline CDR1 and CDR2 sequences are SGHRS and YFSETQ. V shed 3 bases, J shed 8 bases, and the junction held 19 bases outside the gene matches. This CDR3 has 18 amino acids.

This clone was found once. The rearrangement joins TRBV10-3 to TRBJ1-1, with 7 nucleotides matching TRBD1. The CDR3 loop spans 19 amino acids. The germline V gene has CDR1 ENHRY and CDR2 SYGVKD. The V and J ends lost 1 base and 4 bases, in that order; junction bases with no gene match: 18. The CDR3 nucleotides read TGTGCCATCAGTGAGTGGCTCTTCGCAGGGGGACCTTTGGGCACTGAAGCTTTCTTT. Protein product: CAISEWLFAGGPLGTEAFF.

This clone occurred once. The rearrangement joins TRBV2 to TRBJ2-7; TRBD2 is a possible D gene (6 bases). The CDR3 is made up of 17 amino acids. Trimming removed 0 bases from V and 0 bases from J, with 15 bases in between. Germline V CDR1 and CDR2: SNHLY, FYNNEI. CDR3: CASSEALGTSRSYEQYF. DNA for the CDR3: TGTGCCAGCAGTGAAGCCCTCGGGACTTCCCGCTCCTACGAGCAGTACTTC.

The genes are TRBV6-6 and TRBJ2-3, with 11 bases that match TRBD2. The CDR3 is 16 amino acids. CDR1 and CDR2 (germline): MNHNY, SVGAGI (reference sequence). The trim removed 6 bases at V and 3 bases at J, leaving 8 bases unmatched. The CDR3 DNA reads as TGTGCCAGCAGCTTTAGCGGGAGGGCCTTGACAGATACGCAGTATTTT. It yields the protein CASSFSGRALTDTQYF.

The genes are TRBV15 and TRBJ2-5; 8 nucleotides line up with TRBD1. The CDR3 has 17 residues. V was clipped by 3 bases and J by 4 bases; unmatched bases: 13. The V gene's germline CDR1 is LNHNV and CDR2 YYDKDF (reference sequence). Here the CDR3 reads CATSSAPGTGGRETQYF. The CDR3 DNA sequence: TGTGCCACCAGCAGCGCCCCCGGAACAGGGGGAAGAGAGACCCAGTACTTC.

The chain uses TRBV2 and TRBJ2-3; D is uncertain. Trimming took 8 bases from V and 1 from J, leaving 7 bases between them. Per the germline V gene, CDR1 is SNHLY and CDR2 is FYNNEI. This CDR3 comprises 12 residues. The CDR3 DNA follows: TGTGCCAGCCTAAGTGGCACAGATACGCAGTATTTT. As protein: CASLSGTDTQYF.

The chain links TRBV28 to TRBJ2-7; 7 positions match TRBD2. The germline V gene encodes CDR1 MDHEN and CDR2 SYDVKM. Trimming removed 9 bases from V and 2 bases from J; junction bases left unmatched: 4. The CDR3 totals 12 residues. The CDR3 loop is CASWGGPYEQYF. For the CDR3, the DNA is TGTGCCAGTTGGGGGGGACCCTACGAGCAGTACTTC.

The CDR3 is CASTAFHQGGTEAFF. DNA of the CDR3: TGCGCCAGCACGGCCTTCCACCAGGGCGGCACTGAAGCTTTCTTT. The chain carries TRBV5-1 and TRBJ1-1; perhaps TRBD1 as D (5 bases). The germline V and J ends were trimmed by 6 bases and 4 bases, with 19 bases remaining between them. The CDR3 loop spans 15 amino acids. CDR1 and CDR2 (germline): SGHRS, YFSETQ.

The rearrangement links TRBV27 to TRBJ2-7; 7 nucleotides agree with TRBD2. CDR3 length: 16 amino acids. Germline lookup yields CDR1 MNHEY and CDR2 SMNVEV (reference sequence). Trimming removed 6 bases from V and 0 bases from J; junction bases left unmatched: 11. The CDR3 loop reads CASSDKPGGGSYEQYF. The CDR3 DNA follows: TGTGCCAGCAGCGATAAACCCGGCGGGGGCTCCTACGAGCAGTACTTC.

The rearrangement uses TRBV15 and TRBJ1-4, with unresolved D. This CDR3 spans 12 amino acids. Between the trimmed V and J ends, which lost 1 base and 8 bases, there was a span of 5 bases. Germline CDR1 reads LNHNV; CDR2 reads YYDKDF (reference sequence). CDR3 bases: TGTGCCACCAGCAGAGCCAGGGAAAAACTGTTTTTT. Encoded protein: CATSRAREKLFF.

The V gene is TRBV4-1, the J gene TRBJ2-3; tentative D call: TRBD1 (6 bases). Germline lookup yields CDR1 MGHRA and CDR2 YSYEKL. The CDR3 is 18 amino acids. With 2 bases removed from V and 3 bases from J, the gap between germline ends came to 21 bases. CDR3 coding DNA: TGCGCCAGCAGCCAAATACAGGGCGACTGGTTTCCGACAGATACGCAGTATTTT. This translates into CASSQIQGDWFPTDTQYF.

The V call is TRBV10-1, the J call TRBJ2-3; D unclear. Trimming left V 3 bases short and J 2 bases short, with 6 bases between. The germline gives CDR1 WNHNN, CDR2 SYGVQD (reference sequence). The CDR3 sequence is 13 residues long. The CDR3 sequence is CASSETHTDTQYF. Written as DNA, the CDR3 is TGCGCCAGCAGTGAAACTCACACAGATACGCAGTATTTT.

V usage is TRBV15 and J usage is TRBJ2-3; 7 bases are shared with TRBD1. Germline CDR1 is LNHNV and CDR2 is YYDKDF (reference sequence). The CDR3 spans 14 residues. V shed 6 bases, J shed 2 bases, and the junction held 5 bases outside the gene matches. The CDR3, as DNA: TGTGCCACCAGTGGACAGGAAGCCACAGATACGCAGTATTTT. Protein product: CATSGQEATDTQYF.

V is TRBV2 and J is TRBJ2-3, with TRBD2 as a possible D gene (5 bases). The CDR3 sequence is 15 residues long. Trimming shortened V by 7 bases and J by 5 bases, and 19 bases separated the two germline ends. Per germline, CDR1 SNHLY and CDR2 FYNNEI. The CDR3: CASIEGLLAGDTQYF. The CDR3 nucleotides read TGTGCCAGCATCGAAGGTTTGCTAGCTGGAGATACGCAGTATTTT.

The chain employs TRBV18 and TRBJ2-5, with TRBD2 identical over 7 bases. Germline V gene sequence: CDR1 KGHSH, CDR2 LQKENI. The CDR3 has 17 residues. V lost 0 bases and J lost 3; bases outside the gene matches: 10. In DNA, the CDR3 is TGTGCCAGCTCACCACCGATCCGCGGGAGCGTAGAAGAGACCCAGTACTTC. It translates to CASSPPIRGSVEETQYF.

The chain is built from TRBV6-7 and TRBJ1-6; D not certain. TRBV6-7 is filed as an ORF, its function uncertain. The V gene lost 9 bases and the J gene lost 2 bases, with 11 bases spanning the gap. There are 14 residues in the CDR3. The CDR3 is CARVISTYNSPLHF. In nucleotides, the CDR3 is TGTGCCAGAGTAATCAGTACCTATAATTCACCCCTCCACTTT.

This clone came up once. This chain links TRBV27 with TRBJ2-1; tentatively, D is TRBD1 (6 bases). The CDR3 has 13 amino acids. V lost 6 bases to trimming and J lost 4 bases, with 10 bases between them. Germline CDR1 reads MNHEY; CDR2 reads SMNVEV (reference sequence). The CDR3 DNA sequence: TGTGCCAGCAGCCCGACAGGATACAATGAGCAGTTCTTC. Protein sequence: CASSPTGYNEQFF.

This chain uses TRBV2 with TRBJ2-2, with 7 bases aligning to TRBD2. The CDR3 has 17 residues. The germline V gene encodes CDR1 SNHLY and CDR2 FYNNEI. V trimming: 8 bases; J trimming: 2 bases; junction bases outside the gene matches: 14. CDR3 DNA: TGTGCCAGCTTCGGACGACTCGCGGGGGTTAACACCGGGGAGCTGTTTTTT. Its translation: CASFGRLAGVNTGELFF.

CDR3 DNA: TGTGCCAGCAGTACACTGGGCACAGGGGAGCAGTACTTC. Translating gives CASSTLGTGEQYF. J is TRBJ2-7 and V is TRBV6-5; possible D gene TRBD1, 6 bases. The V gene lost 5 bases and the J gene lost 7 bases, with 15 bases spanning the gap. Germline loops: CDR1 MNHEY, CDR2 SVGAGI. The CDR3 has 13 amino acids.

This clone was detected a few times. CDR3 sequence: CASSLSRGEAFF. The CDR3 DNA follows: TGCGCCAGCAGCTTGAGCCGGGGGGAAGCTTTCTTT. This chain links TRBV5-1 with TRBJ1-1, with TRBD1 as a possible D gene (5 bases). Trimming took off 1 base at V and 8 bases at J, with 9 bases between the two ends. Germline V gives CDR1 SGHRS, CDR2 YFSETQ. This CDR3 contains 12 residues.